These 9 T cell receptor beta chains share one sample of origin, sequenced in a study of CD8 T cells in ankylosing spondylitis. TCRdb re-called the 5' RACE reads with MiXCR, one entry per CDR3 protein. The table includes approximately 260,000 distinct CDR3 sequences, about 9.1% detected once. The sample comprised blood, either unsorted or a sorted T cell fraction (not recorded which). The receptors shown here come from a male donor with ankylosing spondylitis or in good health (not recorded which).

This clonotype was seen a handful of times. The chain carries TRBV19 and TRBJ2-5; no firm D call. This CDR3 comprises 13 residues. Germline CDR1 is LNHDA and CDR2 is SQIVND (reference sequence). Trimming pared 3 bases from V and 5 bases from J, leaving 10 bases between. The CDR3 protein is CASSMARAETQYF. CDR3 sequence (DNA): TGTGCCAGTAGTATGGCCAGAGCCGAGACCCAGTACTTC.

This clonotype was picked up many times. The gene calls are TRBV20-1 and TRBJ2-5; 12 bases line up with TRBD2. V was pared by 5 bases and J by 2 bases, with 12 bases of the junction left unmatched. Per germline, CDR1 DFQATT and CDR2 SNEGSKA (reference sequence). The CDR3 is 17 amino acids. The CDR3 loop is CSALTSGGSYGQETQYF. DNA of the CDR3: TGCAGTGCTCTTACTAGCGGGGGGTCGTATGGTCAAGAGACCCAGTACTTC.

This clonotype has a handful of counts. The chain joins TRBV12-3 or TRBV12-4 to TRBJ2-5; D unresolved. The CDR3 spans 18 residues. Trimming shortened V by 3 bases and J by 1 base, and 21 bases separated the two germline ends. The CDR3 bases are TGTGCCAGCAGTTTGTTCTCACGGACCGTCAAATCCCAAGAGACCCAGTACTTC. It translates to CASSLFSRTVKSQETQYF.

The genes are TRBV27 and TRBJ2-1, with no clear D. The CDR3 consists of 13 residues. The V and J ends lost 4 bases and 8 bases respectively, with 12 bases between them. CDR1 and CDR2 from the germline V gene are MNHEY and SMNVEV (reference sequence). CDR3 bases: TGTGCCAGCAGTTCACGACGGTCGGATGAGCAGTTCTTC. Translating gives CASSSRRSDEQFF.

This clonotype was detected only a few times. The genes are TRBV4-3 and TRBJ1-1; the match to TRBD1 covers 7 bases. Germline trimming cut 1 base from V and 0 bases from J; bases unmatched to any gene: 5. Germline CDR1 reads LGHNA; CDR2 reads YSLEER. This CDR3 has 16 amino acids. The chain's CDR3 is CASSQGPGQMNTEAFF. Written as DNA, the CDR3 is TGCGCCAGCAGCCAAGGACCGGGACAGATGAACACTGAAGCTTTCTTT.

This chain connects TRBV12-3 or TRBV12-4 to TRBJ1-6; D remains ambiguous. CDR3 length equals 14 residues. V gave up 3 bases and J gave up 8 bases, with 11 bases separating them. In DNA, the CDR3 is TGTGCCAGCAGTTTCGAGCTGCCAGATTCACCCCTCCACTTT. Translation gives CASSFELPDSPLHF.

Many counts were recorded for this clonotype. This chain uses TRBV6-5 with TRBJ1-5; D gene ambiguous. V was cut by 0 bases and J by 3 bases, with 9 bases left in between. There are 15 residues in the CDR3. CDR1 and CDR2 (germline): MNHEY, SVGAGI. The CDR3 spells CASSYSAGFNQPQHF. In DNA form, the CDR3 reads TGTGCCAGCAGTTACTCAGCGGGGTTCAATCAGCCCCAGCATTTT.

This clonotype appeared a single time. The CDR3: CASSSGQEKLFF. CDR3 nucleotides: TGCGCCAGCAGCTCGGGACAGGAAAAACTGTTTTTT. V and J are TRBV5-1 and TRBJ1-4; TRBD1 matches at 7 bases. The CDR3 totals 12 residues. Germline CDR1 is SGHRS and CDR2 is YFSETQ. The ends lost 3 bases at V and 8 bases at J; junction bases unmatched: 1.

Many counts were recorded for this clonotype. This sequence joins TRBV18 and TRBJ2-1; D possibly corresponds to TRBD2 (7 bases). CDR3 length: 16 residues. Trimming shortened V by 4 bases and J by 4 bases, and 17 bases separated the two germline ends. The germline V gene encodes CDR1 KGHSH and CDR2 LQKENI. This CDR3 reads CASSQPRAGTYNEQFF. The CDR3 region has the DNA TGTGCCAGCTCACAACCTAGAGCGGGGACATACAATGAGCAGTTCTTC.